This note documents a single TCR beta chain sequence. Antigen: not known. TCR beta libraries were built with iRepertoire HTBI primers and Arm-PCR of CDR3 regions. TCRdb re-called the multiplex PCR reads through MiXCR, storing one row per CDR3 protein. The sample has around 420,000 distinct CDR3 sequences; less than 20% are singletons. Time point described: newly diagnosed GD, antithyroid drugs for less than 3 months. From RNA extracted from PBMCs, the TCR library was made. The data stem from a study of regulatory T cells in long-lasting Graves disease. CDR1 is GTSNPN and CDR2 is SVGIG in the germline V gene (reference sequence). This CDR3 has 11 residues. Trimming left V 4 bases short and J 4 bases short, with 4 bases between. Overall study results and limits: Favored usage of TRBV28, TRBJ1-2 and TRBJ2-5 was recorded in persistent disease.

This chain links TRBV30 with TRBJ2-2; D is unresolved. The sequencing used peripheral blood mononuclear cells (PBMCs), collected at new diagnosis, from a patient treated with antithyroid drugs. This receptor was identified in a female donor with Graves disease. The CDR3 sequence is CAWKSTGELFF. The CDR3 nucleotides read TGTGCCTGGAAGTCCACCGGGGAGCTGTTTTTT. The full variable domain, with the rest looked up from reference TRBV30 and TRBJ2-2, is SQTIHQWPATLVQPVGSPLSLECTVEGTSNPNLYWYRQAAGRGLQLLFYSVGIGQISSEVPQNLSASRPQDRQFILSSKKLLLSDSGFYLCAWKSTGELFFGEGSRLTVL.